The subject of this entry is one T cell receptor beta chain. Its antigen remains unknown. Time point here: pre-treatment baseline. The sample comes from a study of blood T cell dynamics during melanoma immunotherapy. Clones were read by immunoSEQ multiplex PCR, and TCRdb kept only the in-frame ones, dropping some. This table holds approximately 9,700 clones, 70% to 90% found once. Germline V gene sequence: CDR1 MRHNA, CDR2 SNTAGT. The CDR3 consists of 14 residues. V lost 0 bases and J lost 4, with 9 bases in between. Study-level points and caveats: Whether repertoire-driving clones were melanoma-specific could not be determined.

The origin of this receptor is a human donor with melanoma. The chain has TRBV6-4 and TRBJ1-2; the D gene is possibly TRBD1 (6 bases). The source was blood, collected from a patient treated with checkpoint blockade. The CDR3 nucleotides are TGTGCCAGCAGTGACTCGATCAGGGGCTATGGCTACACCTTC. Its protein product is CASSDSIRGYGYTF.